This entry concerns a single T cell receptor (beta chain). The antigen remains unidentified. Absent ophthalmopathy progression within 18 months defined stable Graves' hyperthyroidism. Diagnosis of hyperthyroidism was new in patients aged 18 to 65, and its duration was under 2 months. This entry belongs to a study of T cells in Graves' hyperthyroidism and ophthalmopathy. General study results and limits: Ophthalmopathy was told apart from stable hyperthyroidism by a 13 V-J model.

TCR beta CDR3 regions were amplified from RNA. In the first-round RT-PCR of the TCR CDR3, the HTBI primer set was used. TCRdb re-called the multiplex PCR reads with MiXCR, one entry per CDR3 protein. The table has more than 500,000 distinct CDR3 sequences, 15% to 20% seen once; the top ten hold 3% to 4%. The TCR was taken from a woman aged 25 to 39 with Graves' hyperthyroidism. The specimen sequenced was blood.

CDR3 sequence: CASSVSGSGSVRELFF. Written as DNA, the CDR3 is TGTGCCAGCAGCGTTAGTGGGAGCGGGAGCGTCCGGGAGCTGTTTTTT. The genes are TRBV9 and TRBJ2-2, with 8 positions matching TRBD2. Losses at the gene ends were 2 bases for V and 9 bases for J; bases not matched to a gene: 12. Germline CDR1 reads SGDLS; CDR2 reads YYNGEE. CDR3 length: 16 residues.